Sequencing of this T cell receptor beta chain was carried out in a study of monozygotic twins with inflammatory bowel disease (dated by TCRdb to the late 2010s). Background for the entire study: A total of 28 monozygotic twin pairs were included in the full study, comprising nine German pairs (four IBD-concordant, five IBD-discordant) and 19 IBD-discordant Danish pairs. The search for disease-associated traits relied mainly on comparing, within discordant pairs, IBD patients with their genetically identical healthy co-twins. Each individual had, on average, about 151 000 unique TCRalpha sequences and 181 000 unique TCRbeta sequences available for analysis.

With respect to this clonotype: No antigen is known for it.

Overall study outcomes, separate from this receptor: No difference in repertoire similarity was observed between concordant and discordant twins, possibly owing to limited statistical power. Compared with healthy twins, IBD patients had fewer clonotypes in common with other individuals, a difference most pronounced in patients showing signs of disease activity. Differing immunosuppressive treatments among patients may have added background noise and inter-individual variability to the repertoires. IBD patients had lower TCRbeta repertoire diversity, measured by the inverse Simpson index, than their healthy co-twins. The results gave no support for a single strong signal or clonotype linked to IBD. Different T cell subtypes could not be distinguished in the analysis.

From each donor, a roughly 2.7 ml peripheral blood sample was collected into PAXgene tubes and kept at -80 degrees C. Total RNA was isolated from whole blood with the PAXgene blood miRNA kit on an automated QIAcube, without T cell sorting. Peripheral blood from monozygotic twin pairs concordant or discordant for inflammatory bowel disease was subjected to deep TCRalpha and TCRbeta repertoire profiling with unique molecular barcoding. For every twin pair, smoking habits were documented, and each individual was categorised as a current, former or never smoker. Measured from the cysteine to the phenylalanine, the CDR3 is 13 residues long. No DNA appears here. CDR1 and CDR2 are read off the germline V gene as MNHEY and SVGEGT. Library method: 5' RACE. For each TCR library, roughly 3,600 ng of total RNA was used. For each sample, cDNA synthesis was carried out in eight separate reactions using SMARTScribe reverse transcriptase. During cDNA synthesis, unique molecular identifiers containing a 6-nucleotide sample barcode were introduced by template switching. TCRalpha and TCRbeta cDNA was amplified in two nested PCRs of about 16 and 10 cycles, and bead purification was carried out after each PCR. Before amplification, the cDNA was treated with uracil DNA-glycosylase and purified using the QIAquick PCR purification kit. The second PCR was the step at which Illumina TruSeq-compatible adapters and sample-specific barcodes were added. Library quality and concentration were assessed using TapeStation and Qubit, and roughly 5 ng of each library was pooled. The pooled libraries were sequenced with 2 x 100 bp reads and custom sequencing primers on an Illumina HiSeq2500 single-index Rapid Run. Per the original workflow: UMI-based consensus assembly with MiGEC version 1.2.6 was used to correct PCR and sequencing errors. V(D)J alignment, clonotype assembly and CDR3 extraction were performed with MiXCR version 2.1.1. Normalisation of gene usage, clonotype sharing and MAIT/NKT TCR abundance was achieved by analysing the top 1000, 10 000 and 20 000 clonotypes per sample. Diversity was computed as the inverse Simpson index with the vegan R package after downsampling to 27 000 UMIs. Paired Mann-Whitney U tests were applied to discordant twin pairs, with Benjamini-Hochberg correction for multiple testing. After TCRdb reprocessed the reads, each CDR3 protein sequence was kept as one row, without DNA. These V and J calls rely on TCRdb rather than the paper's analysis. The record for this sample contains some 330,000 distinct CDR3 sequences. The ten most abundant clones make up less than 6.5% of the sample.

Sequenced input: blood. The source of this sequence is a human donor with ulcerative colitis or Crohn's disease, or a healthy co-twin of an affected twin (not recorded which). The rearranged chain carries TRBV6-2 or TRBV6-3 and TRBJ1-5; TCRdb calls TRBD1, which cannot be checked without DNA. The CDR3 protein sequence reads: CASRQGEWQPQHF.